This T cell receptor (beta chain) derives from a study of cytomegalovirus exposure and HLA in healthy donors. The study ran its PCR with 60 Vbeta and 13 Jbeta primers. The protocol was immunoSEQ multiplex PCR, while the TCRdb copy is restricted to in-frame clones and leaves out a portion. The sample has about 190,000 clones, around 85% seen once; the top ten hold 1%. V dropped 1 base and J dropped 3; count of bases not matched to a gene: 4. CDR1 is SGHVS, CDR2 FNYEAQ, per germline. The length of the CDR3 is 16 residues. The material sequenced was PBMCs. The J gene is TRBJ2-5, the V gene TRBV7-6, with TRBD1 identical over 11 bases. The source of this sequence is a boy aged 2-15 years in good health and CMV-seronegative. The CDR3 nucleotides read TGTGCCAGCAGCTTAGGACCGGGACAGGGGGAAGAGACCCAGTACTTC. This codes for CASSLGPGQGEETQYF.